The sequence of this TCR beta chain was determined in a study of regulatory T cells in long-lasting Graves disease. Study at large: Antithyroid drug use was under 3 months in newly diagnosed Graves' patients.

This clonotype has a count of ten or more. The antigen remains undetermined. With iRepertoire HTBI primers and Arm-PCR of CDR3 regions, TCR beta libraries were built. TCRdb re-derived calls from the multiplex PCR reads in MiXCR, one entry per CDR3 protein. The table lists 550,000 or so distinct CDR3 sequences, approximately 12% of them singletons. The V and J ends lost 0 bases and 7 bases respectively, with 15 bases between them. CDR1 is LGHNA, CDR2 YSLEER, per germline. The CDR3 is 15 amino acids. General study points: Study was limited to peripheral blood, excluding thyroid tissue. The study found persistent patients shared more public clonotypes (2,741) than new patients (around 1,000).

Time point: newly diagnosed GD, antithyroid drugs for less than 3 months. PBMCs provided the RNA from which the TCR library was made. Under American Thyroid Association guidelines, Graves' disease was diagnosed. These same records also appear under a second study, on T cells in Graves' hyperthyroidism and ophthalmopathy.

The source of this sequence is a woman in her twenties or thirties with Graves disease. Sample: peripheral blood mononuclear cells (PBMCs), taken at new diagnosis, from a patient treated with antithyroid drugs. This chain connects TRBV4-3 to TRBJ2-5; D tentatively reads TRBD1 or TRBD2 (5 bases each). CDR3 bases: TGCGCCAGCAGCCAAGATAGCTATCCGAGGGGGACCCAGTACTTC. The encoded protein is CASSQDSYPRGTQYF.